This TCR beta chain originates from a study of blood T cells in healthy people across ages. Study-level points and caveats: Diversity of TCR beta correlated strongly with naive T cell percentage.

Turning to this clonotype: Its antigen is undetermined.

A second PCR, run for roughly 7 to 11 cycles, used a sample-barcoded 5' primer plus a J-beta primer mix. MiXCR was run by TCRdb on the 5' RACE reads, yielding one entry per CDR3 protein. This table has 720,000 or so distinct CDR3 sequences, over 40% appearing once. In germline, CDR1 is LGHDT, CDR2 YNNKEL (reference sequence). Losses at the gene ends were 4 bases for V and 5 bases for J; bases not matched to a gene: 10. CDR3 length equals 15 residues. Individuals who donated were healthy Caucasians from Russia aged about 6 to 95. Sequences were obtained from blood. The rearrangement links TRBV3-1 to TRBJ2-5; 7 nucleotides match TRBD2. The TCR comes from a man aged 80 or over in good health. In nucleotides, the CDR3 is TGTGCCAGCAGCCTACGAGCGGGAAGCCCCGAGACCCAGTACTTC. Translated, it gives CASSLRAGSPETQYF.